The text below deals with one T cell receptor (beta chain). With 3 bases removed from V and 3 bases from J, the gap between germline ends came to 12 bases. Looked up from germline, CDR1 is DFQATT and CDR2 is SNEGSKA (reference sequence). There are 13 residues in the CDR3. This entry is derived from a study of identical twins. TCRdb re-analysed the 5' RACE reads in MiXCR, keeping a single row per CDR3 protein. The sample shows 1.5 million to 2 million distinct CDR3 sequences, more than 30% of them seen only once. V gene TRBV20-1 combines with J gene TRBJ2-7; possibly TRBD1 or TRBD2 for D (5 bases each). Sequencing was carried out using cord blood. This TCR derives from a newborn girl in good health. CDR3 bases: TGCAGTGCTAGCCGGGACCCAGACTACGAGCAGTACTTC. Translated, it gives CSASRDPDYEQYF.